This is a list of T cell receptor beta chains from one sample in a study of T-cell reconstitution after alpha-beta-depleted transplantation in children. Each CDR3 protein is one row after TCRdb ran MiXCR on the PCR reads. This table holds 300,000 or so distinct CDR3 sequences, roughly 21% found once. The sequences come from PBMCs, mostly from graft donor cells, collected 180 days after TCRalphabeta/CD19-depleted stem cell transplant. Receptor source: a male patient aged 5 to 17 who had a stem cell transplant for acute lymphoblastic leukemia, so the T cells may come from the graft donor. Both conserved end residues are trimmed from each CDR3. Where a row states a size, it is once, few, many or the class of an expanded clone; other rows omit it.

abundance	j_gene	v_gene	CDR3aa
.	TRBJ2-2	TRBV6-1	ASSPGVDGELF
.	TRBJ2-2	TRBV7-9	ASSLVSGSGELF
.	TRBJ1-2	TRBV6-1	ASSLHGTNYGYT
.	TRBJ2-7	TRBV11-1	ASSFDGSDEQY
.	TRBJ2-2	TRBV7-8	ASMRRSWSSRNTGELF
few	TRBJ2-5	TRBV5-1	ASSVRTTRETQY
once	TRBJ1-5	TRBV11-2	ASSLGWPTQGNNQPQH
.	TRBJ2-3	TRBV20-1	SARPLAGGTDTQY
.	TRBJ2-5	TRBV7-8	ASSLARTQY
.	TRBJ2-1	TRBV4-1	ASSQDGPGLAGLNEQF
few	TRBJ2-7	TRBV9	ASSPPTGLELGHEQY
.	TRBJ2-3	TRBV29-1	SSDRATDTQY
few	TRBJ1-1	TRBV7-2	ASSLRWAGSNPEAF
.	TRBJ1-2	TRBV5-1	ASSSGVGYT
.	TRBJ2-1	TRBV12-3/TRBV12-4	ASSFWVSSYNEQF
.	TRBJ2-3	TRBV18	ASSPSRGADTQY
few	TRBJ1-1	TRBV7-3	ASSLRTAPMNTEAF
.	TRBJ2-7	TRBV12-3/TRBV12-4	ASSFLNTGFEQY
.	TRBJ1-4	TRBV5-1	ASSPGTGEEKLF
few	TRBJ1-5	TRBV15	ATSRRGSQPQH
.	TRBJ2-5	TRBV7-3	ASSLSGVTQTQY
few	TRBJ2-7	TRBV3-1	ASSLLLAGLTYEQY
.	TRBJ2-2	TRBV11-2	ASLRVQGVHTGELF
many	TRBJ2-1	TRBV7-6	ASSLNPYRNEQF
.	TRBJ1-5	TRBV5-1	ASSLGQSNQPQH